The 8 T cell receptor beta chains given below trace back to one sample, sequenced in a study of T-cell memory formation after mild COVID-19. MiXCR was run by TCRdb on the 5' RACE reads, yielding one entry per CDR3 protein. The sample yields about 470,000 distinct CDR3 sequences, 18% seen once. The sample comprised PBMCs or a T cell subset sorted from them (not recorded which). The receptor set was obtained from an adult woman who had mild COVID-19 (a few samples of this study predate the infection). Cell type and time point are not known.

This clonotype showed up just a few times. This chain joins TRBV5-1 and TRBJ2-1, with D maybe TRBD2 (6 bases). The CDR3 runs to 17 residues. The V gene lost 4 bases and the J gene lost 6 bases, with 23 bases spanning the gap. Germline CDR1 SGHRS, CDR2 YFSETQ. CDR3 bases: TGCGCCAGCAGCCCAATCCCGACTAGTCATACCCCCAATGAGCAGTTCTTC. This gives the protein CASSPIPTSHTPNEQFF. Full variable domain (rest looked up from reference TRBV5-1 and TRBJ2-1): KAGVTQTPRYLIKTRGQQVTLSCSPISGHRSVSWYQQTPGQGLQFLFEYFSETQRNKGNFPGRFSGRQFSNSRSEMNVSTLELGDSALYLCASSPIPTSHTPNEQFFGPGTRLTVL.

This clonotype was recorded a few times. The genes are TRBV2 and TRBJ2-7; D is undetermined. Germline V gene data show CDR1 as SNHLY and CDR2 as FYNNEI. Trimming removed 4 bases at V and 0 bases at J, with 7 bases between. CDR3 size: 13 residues. Here the CDR3 reads CASSGHDSYEQYF. The DNA of the CDR3 is TGTGCCAGCAGTGGGCATGACTCCTACGAGCAGTACTTC.

Only a few counts were recorded for this clonotype. The rearrangement joins TRBV5-6 to TRBJ2-2; D ambiguous. V was trimmed by 0 bases and J by 4 bases, leaving 7 bases between them. Germline values: CDR1 SGHDT, CDR2 YYEEEE. The CDR3 sequence is 14 residues long. The CDR3 loop is CASSLGSSTGELFF. As DNA, the CDR3 is TGTGCCAGCAGCTTGGGGTCTAGCACCGGGGAGCTGTTTTTT.

A few counts support this clonotype. The rearrangement links TRBV12-3 or TRBV12-4 to TRBJ2-3; D ambiguous. This CDR3 is 16 amino acids long. Trimming shortened V by 4 bases and J by 1 base, and 15 bases separated the two germline ends. This CDR3 is CASSSPFSAGTDTQYF. CDR3 DNA: TGTGCCAGCAGTTCCCCCTTCAGCGCGGGCACAGATACGCAGTATTTT.

This clonotype was recorded at least ten times. The rearrangement links TRBV9 to TRBJ2-2; weak D call: TRBD2 (5 bases). This CDR3 has 13 residues. CDR1 is SGDLS and CDR2 is YYNGEE in the germline V gene. V shed 2 bases and J shed 6 bases, with 8 bases lying between them. CDR3 residues: CASSVAGSGELFF. Here the CDR3 DNA reads TGTGCCAGCAGCGTCGCGGGTTCCGGGGAGCTGTTTTTT.

This clonotype was detected a few times. The chain joins TRBV14 to TRBJ2-1; D remains ambiguous. V was trimmed by 2 bases and J by 4 bases, leaving 9 bases between them. This CDR3 has 14 residues. From germline, CDR1 is SGHDN and CDR2 FVKESK. DNA for the CDR3: TGTGCCAGCAGCCAACGGCAGCAATACAATGAGCAGTTCTTC. It yields the protein CASSQRQQYNEQFF.

The table lists this clonotype with many counts. The chain combines TRBV5-1 with TRBJ2-1; 10 bases are a match to TRBD2. The junction had 3 bases not matched to a gene; V was cut back by 2 bases and J by 4 bases. The V gene's germline CDR1 is SGHRS and CDR2 YFSETQ. This CDR3 contains 15 residues. CDR3 in DNA: TGCGCCAGCAGCTTAACTAGCGGGGCTTACAATGAGCAGTTCTTC. Translated, it gives CASSLTSGAYNEQFF.

This clonotype was seen more than once but under ten times. V usage is TRBV3-1 and J usage is TRBJ2-3; 8 nucleotides align to TRBD2. The V and J ends lost 4 bases and 6 bases, in that order; junction bases with no gene match: 9. This CDR3 has 15 residues. The germline CDR1 and CDR2 sequences are LGHDT and YNNKEL (reference sequence). CDR3 in DNA: TGTGCCAGCAGCCCAACTGGGACTAGAGGGGATACGCAGTATTTT. Protein: CASSPTGTRGDTQYF.